This T cell receptor (beta chain) appears in the sequencing data of a study of T cell responses to AZD1222 COVID-19 vaccine. Findings and limits, study-wide: Two doses of AZD1222 preceded a rise in Spike-specific TCR breadth and depth. Nearly half of the spike-specific TCRs reportedly recognize variant regions that carry no mutations. It should be noted that donors were predominantly white British and more often female, and clonal diversity was possibly underestimated.

Clones were sequenced by immunoSEQ multiplex PCR, and TCRdb holds only the in-frame ones, with some missing. The sample includes approximately 140,000 clones, approximately 90% of them seen just once. Worth noting for this clone: As yet, its antigen is unknown.

This clonotype was obtained from an adult in good health. The sequencing here drew on peripheral blood, taken on day 0 of AZD1222 vaccination.

In nucleotides, the CDR3 is TGCAGTGCGGGACAGACGGAAAAACTGTTTTTT. Translated, it gives CSAGQTEKLFF. The V and J genes are TRBV20-1 and TRBJ1-4; 7 positions match TRBD1. CDR1 is DFQATT, CDR2 SNEGSKA, per germline (reference sequence). The CDR3 is 11 residues long. The trim removed 6 bases at V and 8 bases at J, leaving 3 bases unmatched.